The clone carrying this T cell receptor beta chain was picked up one time. This sample was included in a study of T-cell reconstitution after alpha-beta-depleted transplantation in children. Unique molecular identifiers featured in how the TCRbeta library was prepared. In TCRdb, the PCR reads were re-called with MiXCR into one record per CDR3 protein. The repertoire includes roughly 670,000 distinct CDR3 sequences, 13% of them detected once, and approximately 0.8% sits in the top ten. The CDR3 spans 16 residues. CDR1 and CDR2 from the germline V gene are DFQATT and SNEGSKA (reference sequence). Trimming took 2 bases from V and 1 from J, leaving 17 bases between them.

The receptor's source is a girl aged 2 to 10 with congenital amegakaryocytic thrombocytopenia, due to receive a stem cell transplant. V and J are TRBV20-1 and TRBJ2-5; a possible D gene is TRBD2 (6 bases). Material: PBMCs, obtained before TCRalphabeta/CD19-depleted stem cell transplant. The CDR3 region has the DNA TGCAGTGCTAGAAAGTTAGTAGCGGAGGGCCAAGAGACCCAGTACTTC. This encodes CSARKLVAEGQETQYF.